The T cell receptor beta chain described here comes from a study of circulating CD8 cells and anti-PD-1 response in melanoma. Looking at the study overall: Of approximately 13 patients, seven got anti-PD-1 first and six had prior therapy. Non-responders showed stable or progressive disease; responders showed complete or partial response. Study conclusions and caveats: At M1, fewer than 7% of TRB clonotypes appeared in multiple subsets.

Each library started from around 14 ng of total RNA using the QIAseq Immune Repertoire TCR panel. Via MiXCR, TCRdb re-called the reads, giving one row per CDR3 protein. The sample lists 450 to 500 distinct CDR3 sequences; approximately 15% were seen once. On this clonotype: The antigen is unknown.

Trimming shortened V by 1 base and J by 0 bases, and 4 bases separated the two germline ends. Germline CDR1 and CDR2: LNHDA and SQIVND (reference sequence). There are 13 residues in the CDR3. Four subsets defined by PD-1 and/or TIGIT were sorted from live CD3+CD8+TCRalphabeta+ cells. This chain joins TRBV19 and TRBJ2-7; D remains unclear. The starting material was CD8+ T cells from PBMCs, obtained at baseline or after one month of anti-PD-1 therapy (not recorded which). The source of this sequence is a human donor with melanoma. This chain's CDR3 is CASSIGHSYEQYF. The CDR3 coding sequence is TGTGCCAGTAGTATAGGACACTCCTACGAGCAGTACTTC.